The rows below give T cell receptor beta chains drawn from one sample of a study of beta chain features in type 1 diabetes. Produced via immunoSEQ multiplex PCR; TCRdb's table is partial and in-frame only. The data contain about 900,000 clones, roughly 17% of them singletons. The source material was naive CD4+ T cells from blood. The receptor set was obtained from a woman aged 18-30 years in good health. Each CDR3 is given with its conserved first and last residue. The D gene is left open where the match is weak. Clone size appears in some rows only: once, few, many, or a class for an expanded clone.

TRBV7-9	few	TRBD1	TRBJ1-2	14	TGTGCCAGCGTAAACTCGGGACAGGATTATGGCTACACCTTC	CASVNSGQDYGYTF
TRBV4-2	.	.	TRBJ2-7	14	TGTGCCAGCAGCCAAGGAGGGTGGGCCTACGAGCAGTACTTC	CASSQGGWAYEQYF
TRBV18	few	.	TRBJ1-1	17	TGTGCCAGCTCACCAATCAGGGGACTACCCGGGAACACTGAAGCTTTCTTT	CASSPIRGLPGNTEAFF
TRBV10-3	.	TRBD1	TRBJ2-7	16	TGTGCCATCAGTAAGCCCAGAGACAGGGGGCGATACGAGCAGTACTTC	CAISKPRDRGRYEQYF
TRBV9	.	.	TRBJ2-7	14	TGTGCCAGCAGCGTGGGATCGACAACCTACGAGCAGTACTTC	CASSVGSTTYEQYF
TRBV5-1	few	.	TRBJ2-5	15	TGCGCCAGCAGCGGCTCGATGGCGGGCCAAGAGACCCAGTACTTC	CASSGSMAGQETQYF
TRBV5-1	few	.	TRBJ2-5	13	TGCGCCAGCAGCTTGGGAGTTCAAGAGACCCAGTACTTC	CASSLGVQETQYF
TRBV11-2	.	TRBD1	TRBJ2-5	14	TGTGCCAGCAGCTTGTCCAGGGGGCAAGAGACCCAGTACTTC	CASSLSRGQETQYF
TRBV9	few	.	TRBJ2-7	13	TGTGCCAGCAGCGTAAGGCTAGCCGGCGAGCAGTACTTC	CASSVRLAGEQYF
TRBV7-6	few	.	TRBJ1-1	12	TGTGCCAGCAGCTTGCCGGGGACTGAAGCTTTCTTT	CASSLPGTEAFF
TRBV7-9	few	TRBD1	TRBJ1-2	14	TGTGCCAGCAGCCTTCACGGACAGGACTATGGCTACACCTTC	CASSLHGQDYGYTF
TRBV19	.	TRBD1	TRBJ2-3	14	TGTGCCAGTAGTACAGGGGGCAACACAGATACGCAGTATTTT	CASSTGGNTDTQYF
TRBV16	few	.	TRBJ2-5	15	TGTGCCAGCAGCCAACACCTACCACCGCAAGAGACCCAGTACTTC	CASSQHLPPQETQYF
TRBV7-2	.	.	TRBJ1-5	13	TGTGCCAGCCAGGGGTTTAGCAATCAGCCCCAGCATTTT	CASQGFSNQPQHF
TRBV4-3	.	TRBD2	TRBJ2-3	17	TGCGCCAGCAGCCAGGGGTTACTAGCGGTGGGCACAGATACGCAGTATTTT	CASSQGLLAVGTDTQYF
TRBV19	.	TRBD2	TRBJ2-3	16	TGTGCCAGTAATGGCGCGCGGGGGGGTGGCGCAGATACGCAGTATTTT	CASNGARGGGADTQYF
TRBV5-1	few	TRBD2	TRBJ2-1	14	TGCGCCAGCAGCGGAGGACTAGCGGGAAGTGGCGAGTTCTTC	CASSGGLAGSGEFF
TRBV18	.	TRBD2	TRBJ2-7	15	TGTGCCAGCTCACCACCGTCTAGCGGAACCTACGAGCAGTACTTC	CASSPPSSGTYEQYF
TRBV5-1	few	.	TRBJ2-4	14	TGCGCCAGCAGCTCCCCGGGTCTAAAAAACATTCAGTACTTC	CASSSPGLKNIQYF
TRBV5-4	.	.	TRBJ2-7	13	TGTGCCAGCAGCTTGCAATGGGACGGCGAGCAGTACTTC	CASSLQWDGEQYF
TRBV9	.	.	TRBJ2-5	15	TGTGCCAGCAGCGCGGGACACCAATACGGGGAGACCCAGTACTTC	CASSAGHQYGETQYF
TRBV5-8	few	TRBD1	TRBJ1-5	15	TGTGCCAGCCAGAACCCCGGGACAGACAATCAGCCCCAGCATTTT	CASQNPGTDNQPQHF
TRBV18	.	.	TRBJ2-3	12	TGTGCCAGCTCACGGGTAACAGATACGCAGTATTTT	CASSRVTDTQYF
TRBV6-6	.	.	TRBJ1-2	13	TGTGCCAGCAGTCAACAGGAAAACTATGGCTACACCTTC	CASSQQENYGYTF
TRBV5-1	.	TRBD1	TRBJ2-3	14	TGCGCCAGCAGCCTAGGACAGGGGTTAGATACGCAGTATTTT	CASSLGQGLDTQYF
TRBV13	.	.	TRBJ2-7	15	TGTGCCAGCAGCGCCCGGGGAGCGGCGGACTACGAGCAGTACTTC	CASSARGAADYEQYF
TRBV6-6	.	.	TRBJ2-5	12	TGTGCCAGCAGTGGGGCCCAAGAGACCCAGTACTTC	CASSGAQETQYF
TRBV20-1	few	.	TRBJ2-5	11	TGCAGTGCTAGTCGTCGAGAGACCCAGTACTTC	CSASRRETQYF
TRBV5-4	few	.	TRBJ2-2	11	TGTGCCAGCAGCTTATTCGGGGAGCTGTTTTTT	CASSLFGELFF
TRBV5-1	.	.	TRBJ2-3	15	TGCGCCAGCAGCTTGGAGGTGGGCCGCACAGATACGCAGTATTTT	CASSLEVGRTDTQYF
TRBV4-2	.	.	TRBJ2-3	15	TGTGCCAGCAGCCATCGAGGGAAAGGAGAAGATACGCAGTATTTT	CASSHRGKGEDTQYF
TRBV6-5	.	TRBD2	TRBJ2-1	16	TGTGCCAGCAGTTATGGGAGACTAGCTAGATACAATGAGCAGTTCTTC	CASSYGRLARYNEQFF
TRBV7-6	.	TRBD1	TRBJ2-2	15	TGTGCCAGCAGCCCGGGGACAGGGAACACCGGGGAGCTGTTTTTT	CASSPGTGNTGELFF
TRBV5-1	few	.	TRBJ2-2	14	TGCGCCAGCCAGGGAGACTCGAACGCCGGGGAGCTGTTTTTT	CASQGDSNAGELFF
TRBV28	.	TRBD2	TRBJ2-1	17	TGTGCCAGCAGTTCTCCGTGGGGTAGCGGGGATAAAAATGAGCAGTTCTTC	CASSSPWGSGDKNEQFF
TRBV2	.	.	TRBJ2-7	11	TGTGCCAGCAGTGAGTTTAAGGGGAAGAACTTC	CASSEFKGKNF
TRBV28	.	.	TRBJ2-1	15	TGTGCCAGCAGCAAACAGGACAGCTCCTACAATGAGCAGTTCTTC	CASSKQDSSYNEQFF
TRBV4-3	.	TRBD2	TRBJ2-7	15	TGCGCCAGCAGCCTGAGGGCGGGAGGAGCATACGAGCAGTACTTC	CASSLRAGGAYEQYF
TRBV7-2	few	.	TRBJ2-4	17	TGTGCCAGCAGCTTAGATATCAGGGGTCGAGCCAAAAACATTCAGTACTTC	CASSLDIRGRAKNIQYF
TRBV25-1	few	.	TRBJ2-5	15	TGTGCCAGCAGTAACTACGGGGACAACCAAGAGACCCAGTACTTC	CASSNYGDNQETQYF
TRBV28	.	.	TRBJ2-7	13	TGTGCCAGCAGTTACAGGGTGTCCTACGAGCAGTACTTC	CASSYRVSYEQYF
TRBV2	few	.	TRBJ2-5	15	TGTGCCAGCAGTGCACAGGGCCTCGATCAAGAGACCCAGTACTTC	CASSAQGLDQETQYF
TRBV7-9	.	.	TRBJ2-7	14	TGTGCCAGCAGACACGGGGGATCCGGGTACGAGCAGTACTTC	CASRHGGSGYEQYF
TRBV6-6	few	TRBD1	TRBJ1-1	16	TGTGCCAGCAGCCCCCGGGACAGGGGACATTTCTCTGAAGCTTTCTTT	CASSPRDRGHFSEAFF
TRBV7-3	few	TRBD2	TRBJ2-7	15	TGTGCCAGCAGCTTAACGTCCGGGGGGGCGTACGAGCAGTACTTC	CASSLTSGGAYEQYF
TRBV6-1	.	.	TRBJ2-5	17	TGTGCCATCAGTGAGTCGAGGGGGAAGGACGGTCGTGGGACCCAGTACTTC	CAISESRGKDGRGTQYF
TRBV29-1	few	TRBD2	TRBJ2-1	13	TGCAGCGCTGGGACTCCCGGGAGGGATGAGCAGTTCTTC	CSAGTPGRDEQFF
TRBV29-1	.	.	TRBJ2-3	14	TGCAGCGCGCCTGTCCATCTTTACACAGATACGCAGTATTTT	CSAPVHLYTDTQYF
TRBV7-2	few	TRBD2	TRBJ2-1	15	TGTGCCAGCAGCTTTCGGACTAGCGGATACAATGAGCAGTTCTTC	CASSFRTSGYNEQFF
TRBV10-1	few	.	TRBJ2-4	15	TGCGCCAGCAGCGGACCCGCGGTGGTGGCAAACATTCAGTACTTC	CASSGPAVVANIQYF
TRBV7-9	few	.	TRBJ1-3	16	TGTGCCAGCAGCTTAGGGACTTTCAACTCTGGAAACACCATATATTTT	CASSLGTFNSGNTIYF
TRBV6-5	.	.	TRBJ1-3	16	TGTGCCAGCAGTTACTGGACGGGAAGCGGGGGCAACACCATATATTTT	CASSYWTGSGGNTIYF
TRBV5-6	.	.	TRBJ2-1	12	TGTGCCAGCAGCTTGGGTCTTAATGAGCAGTTCTTC	CASSLGLNEQFF
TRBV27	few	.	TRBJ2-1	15	TGTGCCAGCAGTTTAGAAACAGGGACCTACAATGAGCAGTTCTTC	CASSLETGTYNEQFF
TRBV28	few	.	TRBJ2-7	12	TGTGCCAGCAGGCAGGGAGCGGGTGAGCAGTACTTC	CASRQGAGEQYF